The following is a T cell receptor beta chain sequence with its context. This entry is derived from a study of blood T cell repertoires in COVID-19. As for the study in general: Samples of COVID-19 (acute and convalescent) were obtained from the United States, Italy and Spain.

Germline lookup yields CDR1 KGHSH and CDR2 LQKENI. Trimming left V 4 bases short and J 0 bases short, with 7 bases between. This CDR3 comprises 14 residues. Authors' analysis steps: The assay estimated nucleated cells by amplifying reference gene primers. Clones were sequenced by immunoSEQ multiplex PCR, and TCRdb holds only the in-frame ones, with some missing. D and trimming were read from the DNA, whereas the V and J calls and clone size are those reported in that table. The data hold under 200,000 clones, with about 86% observed a single time. This TCR was sampled from a woman in her sixties or seventies with COVID-19, enrolled during active disease. The chain uses TRBV18 and TRBJ2-1; no clear D gene. The sample consisted of peripheral blood. The CDR3 nucleotides read TGTGCCAGCTCACAAGAGAGCTCCTACAATGAGCAGTTCTTC. Translation: CASSQESSYNEQFF. Drawing the rest from reference TRBV18 and TRBJ2-1, the complete variable domain is NAGVMQNPRHLVRRRGQEARLRCSPMKGHSHVYWYRQLPEEGLKFMVYLQKENIIDESGMPKERFSAEFPKEGPSILRIQQVVRGDSAAYFCASSQESSYNEQFFGPGTRLTVL.